Listed below are T cell receptor beta chains from one sample, sequenced in a study of identical twins. One entry per CDR3 protein results from TCRdb running MiXCR on the 5' RACE reads. Counted here are 450,000 to 650,000 distinct CDR3 sequences, approximately 10% occurring once; the ten biggest clones make up roughly 3%. This sample also belongs to another study, concerning yellow fever vaccine responses in identical twins.

Sequencing was done on a sample of PBMCs. These receptors were collected from a woman under 30 in good health. Each CDR3 is given with its conserved first and last residue. The order of the fields is V gene, CDR3 protein.

v_call: TRBV7-8
cdr3_aa: CASSLDRPSYYEQYF

v_call: TRBV7-9
cdr3_aa: CASSSKRDINEQFF

v_call: TRBV6-5
cdr3_aa: CASSYSGRQLDTQYF

v_call: TRBV4-2
cdr3_aa: CASSQEPGQGVNEQYF

v_call: TRBV6-6
cdr3_aa: CASRGGEDQPQHF

v_call: TRBV28
cdr3_aa: CASRGRDGELYQETQYF

v_call: TRBV7-9
cdr3_aa: CASSFEGGTSSYEQYF

v_call: TRBV7-7
cdr3_aa: CASSRDRGYNEQFF

v_call: TRBV27
cdr3_aa: CASSIMTSGNTLLTDTQYF

v_call: TRBV6-5
cdr3_aa: CASRLQRVPSTDTQYF

v_call: TRBV7-3
cdr3_aa: CASSPQTASYNEQFF

v_call: TRBV29-1
cdr3_aa: CSGIQNTEAFF

v_call: TRBV29-1
cdr3_aa: CSVSIAGVQETQYF

v_call: TRBV5-6
cdr3_aa: CASSPARAHNEQFF

v_call: TRBV7-2
cdr3_aa: CASSPDRGRYTEAFF

v_call: TRBV5-5
cdr3_aa: CASSFRDGDYEQYF

v_call: TRBV7-9
cdr3_aa: CASSLIADPYEQYF

v_call: TRBV2
cdr3_aa: CASRPVAGGPGEQYF

v_call: TRBV4-1
cdr3_aa: CASSQRTGAYEQYF

v_call: TRBV7-9
cdr3_aa: CASSPRTSQPQETQYF

v_call: TRBV2
cdr3_aa: CASSDWGYEQYF

v_call: TRBV14
cdr3_aa: CASSHRDYFGEQYF

v_call: TRBV29-1
cdr3_aa: CSVVVPGASSYNEQFF

v_call: TRBV28
cdr3_aa: CASSLRGPNEQYF

v_call: TRBV9
cdr3_aa: CASSDGAGDQPQHF

v_call: TRBV2
cdr3_aa: CASSHRVSYEQYF

v_call: TRBV20-1
cdr3_aa: CSASRLAGGNIDTQYF

v_call: TRBV28
cdr3_aa: CASSWGPGGQAYEQYF

v_call: TRBV5-6
cdr3_aa: CASRRQGGNTEAFF

v_call: TRBV27
cdr3_aa: CASSNHPKQEAQETQYF

v_call: TRBV29-1
cdr3_aa: CSVDGQGDEQYF

v_call: TRBV20-1
cdr3_aa: CSARDVTSPREQYF

v_call: TRBV20-1
cdr3_aa: CSARDPTGVGYLEQFF

v_call: TRBV4-2
cdr3_aa: CASSQGRDHTGELFF

v_call: TRBV5-1
cdr3_aa: CASSLRRSYNSPLHF

v_call: TRBV4-2
cdr3_aa: CASSQDRRSDTQYF

v_call: TRBV7-3
cdr3_aa: CASSTSGQAGEKLFF

v_call: TRBV28
cdr3_aa: CASTTQGHSSPLHF

v_call: TRBV11-3
cdr3_aa: CASSLDPRIYYEQYF

v_call: TRBV20-1
cdr3_aa: CSARVASGGAWETQYF

v_call: TRBV7-2
cdr3_aa: CASSPRVTDTQYF

v_call: TRBV3-1
cdr3_aa: CASSQVLDTQYF

v_call: TRBV29-1
cdr3_aa: CSVPTGEGNAYNEQFF

v_call: TRBV9
cdr3_aa: CASSPPSGGAYEQYF

v_call: TRBV20-1
cdr3_aa: CSASYGLAKNIQYF